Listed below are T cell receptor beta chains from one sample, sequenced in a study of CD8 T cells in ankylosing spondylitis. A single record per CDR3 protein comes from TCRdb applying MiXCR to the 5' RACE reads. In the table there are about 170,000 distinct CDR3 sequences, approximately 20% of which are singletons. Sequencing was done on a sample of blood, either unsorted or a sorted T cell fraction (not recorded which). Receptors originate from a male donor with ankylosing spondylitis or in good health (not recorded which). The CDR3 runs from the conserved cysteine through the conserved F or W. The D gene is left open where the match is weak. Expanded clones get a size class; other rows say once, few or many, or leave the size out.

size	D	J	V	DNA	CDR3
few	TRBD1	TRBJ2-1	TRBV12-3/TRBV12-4	TGTGCCAGCAGTTTAGGGGACAGGGGACTGGGTGAGCAGTTCTTC	CASSLGDRGLGEQFF
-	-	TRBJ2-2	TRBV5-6	TGTGCCAGCAGCTTGAACAGGCCCACCGGGGAGCTGTTTTTT	CASSLNRPTGELFF
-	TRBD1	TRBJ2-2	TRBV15	TGTGCCACCAGCCAAGGGACAGGGAGGACCGGGGAGCTGTTTTTT	CATSQGTGRTGELFF
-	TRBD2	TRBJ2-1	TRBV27	TGTGCCAGCAGTTTGGTCCGCGGGGGATCCTACAATGAGCAGTTCTTC	CASSLVRGGSYNEQFF
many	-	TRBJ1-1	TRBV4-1	TGCGCCAGCAGCCAAGATCAAGGGGTTGGCAACACTGAAGCTTTCTTT	CASSQDQGVGNTEAFF
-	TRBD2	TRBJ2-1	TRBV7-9	TGTTCCAGCAGCTCTAGGACTAGCGGGAGTGAGTGGGATGAGCAGTTCTTC	CSSSSRTSGSEWDEQFF
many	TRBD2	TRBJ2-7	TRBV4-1	TGCGCCAGCAGCCTTCGTAGCGGGAGGGCCGGTGAGCAGTACTTC	CASSLRSGRAGEQYF
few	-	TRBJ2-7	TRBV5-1	TGCGCCAGCAGCAGCGATGGGACACTCGGCGAGCAGTACTTC	CASSSDGTLGEQYF
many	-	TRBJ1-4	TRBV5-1	TGCGCCAGCAGCTTGGGGTCCAGGGTGAAACTGTTTTTT	CASSLGSRVKLFF
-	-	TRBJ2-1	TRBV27	TGTGCCAGCAGTCTGACAGCCAGGAATGAGCAGTTCTTC	CASSLTARNEQFF
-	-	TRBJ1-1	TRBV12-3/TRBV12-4	TGTACCAGCAGTTTTGTAGGTCAGGCTTTCTTT	CTSSFVGQAFF
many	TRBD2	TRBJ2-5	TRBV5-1	TGCGCCAGCAGCTTGGACGCGTTAGCGGGGCCCCGGGCGACCCAGTACTTC	CASSLDALAGPRATQYF
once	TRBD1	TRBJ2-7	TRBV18	TGTGCCAGCTCACCCTTAAAACCGGGACAGTCCTACGAGCAGTACTTC	CASSPLKPGQSYEQYF
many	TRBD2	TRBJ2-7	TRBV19	TGTGCCAGTAGTCCTAGCGGGGGCTACGAGCAGTACTTC	CASSPSGGYEQYF
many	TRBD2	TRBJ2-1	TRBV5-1	TGCGCCAGCAGCTCCGTGGGGCGAGGACTAGTGGTCGATGAGCAGTTCTTC	CASSSVGRGLVVDEQFF